These 16 T cell receptor beta chains originate from one sample sequenced in a study of blood T cell repertoires in COVID-19. Sequencing used immunoSEQ multiplex PCR; TCRdb keeps in-frame clones, though not all of them. This table holds around 250,000 clones, around 86% found once. The sequencing input was PBMCs or T cells enriched from blood (not recorded which). The origin of the receptors is a man aged 18 to 29 who had recovered from COVID-19.

Comments on this clone: The same CDR3 is also encoded by other DNA sequences in this sample. The genes are TRBV5-1 and TRBJ1-5; 7 bases are shared with TRBD1. Germline loops: CDR1 SGHRS, CDR2 YFSETQ. With V trimmed by 0 bases and J by 4 bases, 1 base remained unmatched. The CDR3 covers 14 residues. The CDR3 coding sequence is TGCGCCAGCAGCTTGGAGGGGGCGAATCAGCCCCAGCATTTT. It yields the protein CASSLEGANQPQHF.

This clone was seen a single time. The gene calls are TRBV27 and TRBJ1-6, with D maybe TRBD1 (5 bases). Trimming stripped 6 bases from V and 7 bases from J, with 7 bases between. Per the germline V gene, CDR1 is MNHEY and CDR2 is SMNVEV (reference sequence). The CDR3 has 12 amino acids. The CDR3 sequence is CASRQGNSPLHF. CDR3 DNA sequence: TGTGCCAGCAGGCAGGGAAATTCACCCCTCCACTTT.

The V gene is TRBV12-3 or TRBV12-4, the J gene TRBJ1-2; D is uncertain. V was pared by 3 bases and J by 6 bases, with 5 bases between. The CDR3 loop spans 11 amino acids. The chain's CDR3 is CASSLGDGYTF. The CDR3 coding sequence is TGTGCCAGCAGTTTGGGCGATGGCTACACCTTC.

This clone is a singleton in its sample. The chain links TRBV2 to TRBJ2-1; D perhaps matches TRBD1 (6 bases). The V gene lost 7 bases and the J gene lost 4 bases, with 17 bases spanning the gap. Per the germline V gene, CDR1 is SNHLY and CDR2 is FYNNEI. The CDR3 sequence is 15 residues long. The CDR3, as DNA: TGTGCCAGCAACAACAACAGGGACGGATACAATGAGCAGTTCTTC. This codes for CASNNNRDGYNEQFF.

The chain is built from TRBV7-8 and TRBJ1-2; 7 nucleotides align to TRBD1. J lost 6 bases, V lost 2 bases, and 3 bases had no gene match. Germline assignment: CDR1 SGHVS and CDR2 FQNEAQ. CDR3 length equals 13 residues. The CDR3 coding sequence is TGTGCCAGCAGCTTATTGGGGACAGATGGCTACACCTTC. Residues: CASSLLGTDGYTF.

The chain joins TRBV6-5 to TRBJ2-6; the D is unclear. Germline V gene data show CDR1 as MNHEY and CDR2 as SVGAGI. This CDR3 spans 14 amino acids. V shed 5 bases and J shed 3 bases, with 8 bases lying between them. The CDR3: CASSQINGANVLTF. DNA for the CDR3: TGTGCCAGCAGTCAGATAAATGGGGCCAACGTCCTGACTTTC.

The gene calls are TRBV6-6 and TRBJ2-1; D is unresolved. This CDR3 has 13 residues. Germline assignment: CDR1 MNHNY and CDR2 SVGAGI (reference sequence). Trimming left V 4 bases short and J 3 bases short, with 7 bases between. The CDR3 spells CASSSQVYNEQFF. The CDR3 DNA reads TGTGCCAGCAGTTCGCAGGTCTACAATGAGCAGTTCTTC.

The CDR3: CASSPLSRDRGQQTDTQYF. CDR3 DNA sequence: TGTGCCAGCTCGCCATTGTCCCGGGACAGGGGTCAACAAACAGATACGCAGTATTTT. The chain combines TRBV18 with TRBJ2-3; 10 nucleotides align to TRBD1. V was pared by 6 bases and J by 3 bases, with 18 bases of the junction left unmatched. Germline CDR1 KGHSH, CDR2 LQKENI. The CDR3 totals 19 residues.

The V and J genes are TRBV7-2 and TRBJ2-7; tentative D call: TRBD1 (5 bases). The CDR3 contains 12 residues. Germline V gene lookup returns CDR1 SGHTA and CDR2 FQGNSA. Trimming stripped 6 bases from V and 12 bases from J, with 18 bases between. The CDR3 loop is CASSPLGPGRYF. DNA of the CDR3: TGTGCCAGCAGTCCACTGGGGCCTGGTCGGTACTTC.

This clone was found a few times. The chain employs TRBV24-1 and TRBJ1-4, with 9 bases that match TRBD1. The V segment lost 3 bases and the J segment 7 bases; nucleotides outside the gene matches: 8. CDR1 KGHDR and CDR2 SFDVKD come from the germline V gene. The CDR3 length is 16 residues. This CDR3 is CATSDGTDRGGEKLFF. Written as DNA, the CDR3 is TGTGCCACCAGTGATGGGACCGACAGGGGGGGTGAAAAACTGTTTTTT.

This clone was seen just once. The V call is TRBV7-8, the J call TRBJ2-5; the match to TRBD2 covers 8 bases. Trimming at V came to 2 bases and at J to 5 bases, leaving 13 bases not matched to a gene. The germline V gene has CDR1 SGHVS and CDR2 FQNEAQ. CDR3 length equals 17 residues. CDR3 amino acids: CASSLILTGGPGETQYF. The CDR3 DNA reads as TGTGCCAGCAGCTTAATTTTAACGGGGGGGCCAGGGGAGACCCAGTACTTC.

The chain recombines TRBV24-1 with TRBJ1-5, with TRBD1 as a possible D gene (6 bases). Germline CDR1 and CDR2: KGHDR and SFDVKD. Between the trimmed V and J ends, which lost 4 bases and 0 bases, there was a span of 15 bases. The CDR3 runs to 17 residues. CDR3 coding DNA: TGTGCCACCAGTGAAAATACAGGGCTATATAGCAATCAGCCCCAGCATTTT. It translates to CATSENTGLYSNQPQHF.

The V call is TRBV3-1 (or the pseudogene TRBV3-2), the J call TRBJ1-1; D is possibly TRBD1 (6 bases). Germline loops: CDR1 LGHDT, CDR2 YNNKEL (reference sequence). V was clipped by 5 bases and J by 10 bases, with 20 bases between them. The CDR3 loop spans 14 amino acids. The CDR3 DNA follows: TGTGCCAGCAGCGCCCAACACAGGGCCATGAGAGCTTTCTTT. Its protein is CASSAQHRAMRAFF.

This rearrangement joins TRBV19 to TRBJ2-7; 9 nucleotides align to TRBD2. Germline V lookup: CDR1 LNHDA, CDR2 SQIVND (reference sequence). Trimming removed 6 bases from V and 1 base from J; junction bases left unmatched: 7. This CDR3 region has 15 residues. The DNA of the CDR3 is TGTGCCAGTAGCTCGGCGCTAGCGGGATCCTACGAGCAGTACTTC. Protein product: CASSSALAGSYEQYF.

This chain links TRBV19 with TRBJ1-1; tentatively, D is TRBD1 (6 bases). Germline V gene lookup returns CDR1 LNHDA and CDR2 SQIVND (reference sequence). CDR3 length: 14 residues. The V end was cut by 6 bases, the J end by 5 bases, with 16 bases between. The CDR3 sequence is CASRSTGLGTEAFF. CDR3 nucleotide sequence: TGTGCCAGTAGGTCTACAGGGCTAGGGACTGAAGCTTTCTTT.

The chain has TRBV12-3 or TRBV12-4 and TRBJ1-1; possibly TRBD1 for D (5 bases). Trimming removed 4 bases at V and 5 bases at J, with 11 bases between. This CDR3 is 13 amino acids long. CDR3 residues: CASSSAGWTEAFF. The CDR3 nucleotides read TGTGCCAGCAGTTCGGCAGGGTGGACTGAAGCTTTCTTT.